Below are 14 T cell receptor beta chains sequenced from a single sample in a study of blood T cells in healthy people across ages. A second PCR of about 6 to 12 cycles used a sample-barcoded 5' primer and a J-beta primer mix. In TCRdb, the 5' RACE reads were re-called with MiXCR into one record per CDR3 protein. The sample has 750,000 to 950,000 distinct CDR3 sequences, around 25% seen once. These sequences were also reported in another study, on T cells of mothers and their children.

The material sequenced was blood. The receptors were gathered from a boy younger than 18 in good health.

There are a few counts of this clonotype. The chain uses TRBV12-3 or TRBV12-4 and TRBJ2-5, with D perhaps TRBD1 (5 bases). Trimming pared 6 bases from V and 5 bases from J, leaving 16 bases between. CDR3 length: 14 amino acids. The CDR3 is CASRPVGAGETQYF. In DNA, the CDR3 is TGTGCCAGCAGGCCGGTTGGGGCTGGTGAGACCCAGTACTTC.

The rearrangement joins TRBV15 to TRBJ2-3; D may be TRBD2 (6 bases). Trimming removed 0 bases from V and 4 bases from J, with 14 bases in between. The CDR3 is made up of 16 amino acids. Germline values: CDR1 LNHNV, CDR2 YYDKDF (reference sequence). The CDR3 sequence is CATSRDKVAGSDTQYF. The CDR3 region has the DNA TGTGCCACCAGCAGAGATAAGGTCGCGGGATCAGATACGCAGTATTTT.

This sequence joins TRBV6-2 or TRBV6-3 and TRBJ2-5; D perhaps matches TRBD2 (5 bases). The DNA matches TRBJ2-7 better at its end, which makes the J call doubtful. CDR1 is MNHEY, CDR2 SVGEGT, per germline. The CDR3 is 12 amino acids. The CDR3 sequence: CASRDASYEQYF. Written as DNA, the CDR3 is TGTGCCTCCCGGGATGCTTCCTACGAGCAGTACTTC.

In regard to this clonotype: An end of the junction differs from the germline gene, which may be a read error. The chain joins TRBV2 to TRBJ2-2; possible D gene TRBD1, 7 bases. CDR1 SNHLY and CDR2 FYNNEI come from the germline V gene. The length of the CDR3 is 14 residues. The CDR3 region is CAGGDRGSTGELSF. Here the CDR3 DNA reads TGTGCCGGCGGGGACAGAGGAAGCACCGGGGAGCTGTCTTTT.

The chain is built from TRBV13 and TRBJ1-1; D remains unclear. Trimming left V 5 bases short and J 5 bases short, with 15 bases between. In germline, CDR1 is PRHDT, CDR2 FYEKMQ (reference sequence). The CDR3 contains 14 residues. CDR3 in amino acids: CASSPGPRGTEAFF. CDR3 DNA sequence: TGTGCCAGCAGCCCCGGACCCCGAGGGACTGAAGCTTTCTTT.

There are a few counts of this clonotype. J is TRBJ2-2 and V is TRBV12-3 or TRBV12-4, with a tentative D call TRBD1 (6 bases). Between the trimmed V and J ends, which lost 6 bases and 2 bases, there was a span of 16 bases. The CDR3 contains 16 residues. CDR3 bases: TGTGCCAGCAGGAACGGTGCAGGGGCTAACACCGGGGAGCTGTTTTTT. Its translation is CASRNGAGANTGELFF.

The V and J genes are TRBV6-5 and TRBJ1-3; 9 bases align to TRBD1. Germline loops: CDR1 MNHEY, CDR2 SVGAGI. CDR3 length equals 15 residues. The junction had 3 bases not matched to a gene; V was cut back by 2 bases and J by 4 bases. The CDR3 coding sequence is TGTGCCAGCAGTTACCGGACAGGGGACGGAAACACCATATATTTT. The encoded protein is CASSYRTGDGNTIYF.

The chain recombines TRBV30 with TRBJ2-6; no clear D. Trimming removed 1 base at V and 0 bases at J, with 4 bases between. The CDR3 has 14 amino acids. Germline loops: CDR1 GTSNPN, CDR2 SVGIG (reference sequence). For the CDR3, the DNA is TGTGCCTGGAGTGCCCGCTCTGGGGCCAACGTCCTGACTTTC. It yields the protein CAWSARSGANVLTF. The complete variable domain, with remaining parts taken from reference TRBV30 and TRBJ2-6, reads SQTIHQWPATLVQPVGSPLSLECTVEGTSNPNLYWYRQAAGRGLQLLFYSVGIGQISSEVPQNLSASRPQDRQFILSSKKLLLSDSGFYLCAWSARSGANVLTFGAGSRLTVL.

This rearrangement joins TRBV6-5 to TRBJ2-5, with D perhaps matching TRBD2 (5 bases). V gave up 5 bases and J gave up 2 bases, with 12 bases separating them. Germline lookup yields CDR1 MNHEY and CDR2 SVGAGI. The CDR3 has 14 residues. The DNA for the CDR3 is TGTGCCAGCAGTCCCGGGGTCACTCAAGAGACCCAGTACTTC. This gives the protein CASSPGVTQETQYF.

The J gene is TRBJ2-2, the V gene TRBV6-2 or TRBV6-3, with 7 positions matching TRBD2. With 7 bases clipped from V and 0 bases from J, the junction kept 5 bases outside the gene matches. The CDR3 has 15 amino acids. Germline V gene lookup returns CDR1 MNHEY and CDR2 SVGEGT. Here the CDR3 reads CASMAGVANTGELFF. CDR3 sequence (DNA): TGTGCCAGCATGGCGGGGGTCGCGAACACCGGGGAGCTGTTTTTT.

The chain couples TRBV7-3 to TRBJ2-7; 8 nucleotides align to TRBD2. The CDR3 sequence is 14 residues long. The germline V gene has CDR1 SGHTA and CDR2 FQGTGA. V lost 2 bases to trimming and J lost 4 bases; unmatched junction nucleotides: 4. The CDR3 coding sequence is TGTGCCAGCAGCTTAGGGGCTAGCGGGTACGAGCAGTACTTC. Translating gives CASSLGASGYEQYF.

J is TRBJ1-2 and V is TRBV14; D unclear. Between the trimmed V and J ends, which lost 1 base and 4 bases, there was a span of 7 bases. Germline CDR1 reads SGHDN; CDR2 reads FVKESK. The CDR3 extends over 13 amino acids. CDR3 sequence: CASSQGVLYGYTF. CDR3 sequence (DNA): TGTGCCAGCAGCCAAGGGGTACTCTATGGCTACACCTTC.

V gene TRBV20-1 combines with J gene TRBJ1-6; possibly TRBD1 for D (6 bases). V lost 4 bases and J 0 bases, leaving 16 bases between the germline ends. The CDR3 has 17 amino acids. From germline, CDR1 is DFQATT and CDR2 SNEGSKA (reference sequence). The CDR3 DNA reads as TGCAGTGCTACGAGGGGGATCGACGGCTCCTATAATTCACCCCTCCACTTT. The encoded protein is CSATRGIDGSYNSPLHF.

The chain links TRBV28 to TRBJ2-7; D unresolved. The CDR3 runs 10 residues. Germline V CDR1 and CDR2: MDHEN, SYDVKM. The V gene lost 5 bases and the J gene lost 9 bases, with 8 bases spanning the gap. Written as DNA, the CDR3 is TGTGCCAGCAGTGGCCCAGGGCAGTACTTC. Protein: CASSGPGQYF.